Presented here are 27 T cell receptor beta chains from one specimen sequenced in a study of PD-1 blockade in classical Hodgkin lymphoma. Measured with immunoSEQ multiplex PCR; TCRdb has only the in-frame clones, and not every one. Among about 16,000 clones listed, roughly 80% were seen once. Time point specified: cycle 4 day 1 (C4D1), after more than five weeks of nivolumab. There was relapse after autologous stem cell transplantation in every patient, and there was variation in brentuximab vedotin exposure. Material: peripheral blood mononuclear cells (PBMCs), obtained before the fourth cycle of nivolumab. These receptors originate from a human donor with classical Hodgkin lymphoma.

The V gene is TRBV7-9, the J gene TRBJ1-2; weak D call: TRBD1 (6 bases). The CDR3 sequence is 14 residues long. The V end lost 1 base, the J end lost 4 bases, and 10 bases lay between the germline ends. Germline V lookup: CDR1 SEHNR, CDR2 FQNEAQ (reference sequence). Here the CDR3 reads CASSLGQESYGYTF. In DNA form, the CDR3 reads TGTGCCAGCAGCTTAGGACAGGAGTCCTATGGCTACACCTTC. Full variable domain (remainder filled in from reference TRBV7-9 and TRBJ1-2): DTGVSQNPRHKITKRGQNVTFRCDPISEHNRLYWYRQTLGQGPEFLTYFQNEAQLEKSRLLSDRFSAERPKGSFSTLEIQRTEQGDSAMYLCASSLGQESYGYTFGSGTRLTVV.

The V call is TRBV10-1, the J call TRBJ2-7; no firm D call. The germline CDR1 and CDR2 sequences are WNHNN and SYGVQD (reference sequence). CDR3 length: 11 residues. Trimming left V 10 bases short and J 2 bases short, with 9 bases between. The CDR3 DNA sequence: TGCGCCATACCTGTCGCCTACGAGCAGTACTTC. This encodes CAIPVAYEQYF.

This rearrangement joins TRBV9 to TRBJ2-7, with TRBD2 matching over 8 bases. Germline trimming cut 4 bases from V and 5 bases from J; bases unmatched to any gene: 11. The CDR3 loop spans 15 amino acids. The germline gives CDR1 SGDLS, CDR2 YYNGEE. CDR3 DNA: TGTGCCAGCAGCCCGAGGGGGACTAGTCGCCACGAGCAGTACTTC. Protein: CASSPRGTSRHEQYF.

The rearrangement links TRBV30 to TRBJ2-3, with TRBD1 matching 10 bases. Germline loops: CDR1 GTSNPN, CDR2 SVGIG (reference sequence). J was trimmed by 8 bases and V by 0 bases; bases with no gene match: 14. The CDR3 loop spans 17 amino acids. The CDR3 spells CAWSVRPPGTGAGTQYF. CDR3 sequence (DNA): TGTGCCTGGAGTGTACGCCCACCCGGGACAGGGGCTGGTACGCAGTATTTT.

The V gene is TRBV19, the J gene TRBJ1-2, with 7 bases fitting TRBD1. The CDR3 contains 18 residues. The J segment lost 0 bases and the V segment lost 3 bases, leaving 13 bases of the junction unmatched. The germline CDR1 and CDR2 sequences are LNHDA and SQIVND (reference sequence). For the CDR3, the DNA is TGTGCCAGTAGTATTTTAGTCAGGCGGACAGGAACTAACTATGGCTACACCTTC. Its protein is CASSILVRRTGTNYGYTF.

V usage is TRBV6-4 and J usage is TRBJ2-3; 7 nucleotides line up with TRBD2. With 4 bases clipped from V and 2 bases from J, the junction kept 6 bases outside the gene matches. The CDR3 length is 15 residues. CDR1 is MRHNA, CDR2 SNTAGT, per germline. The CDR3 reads CASSGTGGVTDTQYF. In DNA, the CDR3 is TGTGCCAGCAGTGGGACGGGGGGAGTCACAGATACGCAGTATTTT.

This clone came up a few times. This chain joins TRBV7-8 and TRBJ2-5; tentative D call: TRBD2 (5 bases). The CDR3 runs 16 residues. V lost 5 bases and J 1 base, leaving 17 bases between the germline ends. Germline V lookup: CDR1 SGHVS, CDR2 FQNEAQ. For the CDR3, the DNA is TGTGCCAGCAGCCACGGTAGTAGCGCGGTCCAAGAGACCCAGTACTTC. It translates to CASSHGSSAVQETQYF.

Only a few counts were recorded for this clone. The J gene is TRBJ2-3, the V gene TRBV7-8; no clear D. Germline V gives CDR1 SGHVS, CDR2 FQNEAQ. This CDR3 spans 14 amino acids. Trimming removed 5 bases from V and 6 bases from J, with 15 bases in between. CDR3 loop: CASSLPAGRDTQYF. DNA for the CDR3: TGTGCCAGCAGCCTCCCGGCAGGCCGGGATACGCAGTATTTT.

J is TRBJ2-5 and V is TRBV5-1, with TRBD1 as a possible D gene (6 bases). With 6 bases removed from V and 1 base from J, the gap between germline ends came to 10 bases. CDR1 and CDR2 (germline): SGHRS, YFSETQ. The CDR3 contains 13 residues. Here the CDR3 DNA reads TGCGCCAGCACAAGGGGGACCCAAGAGACCCAGTACTTC. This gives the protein CASTRGTQETQYF.

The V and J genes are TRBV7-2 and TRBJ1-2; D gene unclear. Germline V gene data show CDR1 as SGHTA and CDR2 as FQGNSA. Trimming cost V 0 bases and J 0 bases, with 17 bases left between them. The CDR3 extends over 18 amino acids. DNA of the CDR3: TGTGCCAGCAGCTTAGCGTACTCTGGGGTTTACTCTAACTATGGCTACACCTTC. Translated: CASSLAYSGVYSNYGYTF.

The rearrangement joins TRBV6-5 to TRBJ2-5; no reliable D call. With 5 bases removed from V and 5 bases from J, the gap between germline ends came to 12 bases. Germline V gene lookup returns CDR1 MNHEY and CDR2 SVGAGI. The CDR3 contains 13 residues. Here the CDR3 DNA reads TGTGCCAGCAGTGGCGGAGATCATGAGACCCAGTACTTC. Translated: CASSGGDHETQYF.

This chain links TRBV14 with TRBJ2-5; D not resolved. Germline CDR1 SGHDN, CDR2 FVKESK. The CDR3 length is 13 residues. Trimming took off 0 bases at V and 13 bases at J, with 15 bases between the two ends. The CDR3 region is CASSQEPPSPPYF. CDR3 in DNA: TGTGCCAGCAGCCAAGAGCCCCCCAGCCCACCGTACTTC.

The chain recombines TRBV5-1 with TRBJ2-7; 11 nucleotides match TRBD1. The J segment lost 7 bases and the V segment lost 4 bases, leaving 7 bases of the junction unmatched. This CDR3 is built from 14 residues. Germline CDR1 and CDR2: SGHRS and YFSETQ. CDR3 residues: CASSHGQGAGEQYF. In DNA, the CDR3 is TGCGCCAGCAGCCACGGACAGGGGGCGGGGGAGCAGTACTTC. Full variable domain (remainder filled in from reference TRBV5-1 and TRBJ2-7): KAGVTQTPRYLIKTRGQQVTLSCSPISGHRSVSWYQQTPGQGLQFLFEYFSETQRNKGNFPGRFSGRQFSNSRSEMNVSTLELGDSALYLCASSHGQGAGEQYFGPGTRLTVT.

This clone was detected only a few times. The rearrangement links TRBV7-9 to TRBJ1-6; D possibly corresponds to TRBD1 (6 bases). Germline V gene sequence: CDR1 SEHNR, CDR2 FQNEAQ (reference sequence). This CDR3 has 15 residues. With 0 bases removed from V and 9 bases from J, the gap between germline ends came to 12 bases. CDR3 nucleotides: TGTGCCAGCAGCTTAGCACTGACAGGCGGTTCACCCCTCCACTTT. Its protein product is CASSLALTGGSPLHF.

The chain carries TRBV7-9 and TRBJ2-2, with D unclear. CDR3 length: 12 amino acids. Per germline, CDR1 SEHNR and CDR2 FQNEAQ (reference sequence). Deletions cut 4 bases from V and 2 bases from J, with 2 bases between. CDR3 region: CASSSNTGELFF. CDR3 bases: TGTGCCAGCAGCTCTAACACCGGGGAGCTGTTTTTT. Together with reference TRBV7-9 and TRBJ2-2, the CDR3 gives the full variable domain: DTGVSQNPRHKITKRGQNVTFRCDPISEHNRLYWYRQTLGQGPEFLTYFQNEAQLEKSRLLSDRFSAERPKGSFSTLEIQRTEQGDSAMYLCASSSNTGELFFGEGSRLTVL.

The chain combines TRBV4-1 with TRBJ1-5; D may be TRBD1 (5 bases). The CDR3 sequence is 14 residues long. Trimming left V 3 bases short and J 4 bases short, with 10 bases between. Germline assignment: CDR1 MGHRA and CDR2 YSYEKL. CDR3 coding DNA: TGCGCCAGCAGCCATGCGGGGGAAAATCAGCCCCAGCATTTT. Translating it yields CASSHAGENQPQHF.

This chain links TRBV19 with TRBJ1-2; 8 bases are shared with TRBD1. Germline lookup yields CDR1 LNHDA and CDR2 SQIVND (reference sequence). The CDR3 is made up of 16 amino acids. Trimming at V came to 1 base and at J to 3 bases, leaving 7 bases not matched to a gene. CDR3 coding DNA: TGTGCCAGTAGTATAGTCCCCGTGACAGGGGACTATGGCTACACCTTC. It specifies CASSIVPVTGDYGYTF.

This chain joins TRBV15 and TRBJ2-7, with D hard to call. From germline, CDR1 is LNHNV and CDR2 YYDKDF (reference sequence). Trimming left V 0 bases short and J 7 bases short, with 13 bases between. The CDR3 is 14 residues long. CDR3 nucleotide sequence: TGTGCCACCAGCAGAGATGGAAGTGACGGGGAGCAGTACTTC. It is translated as CATSRDGSDGEQYF.

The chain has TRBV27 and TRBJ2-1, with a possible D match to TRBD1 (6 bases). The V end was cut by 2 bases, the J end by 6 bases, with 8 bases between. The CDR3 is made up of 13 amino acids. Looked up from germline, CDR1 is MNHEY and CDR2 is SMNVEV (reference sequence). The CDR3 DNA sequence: TGTGCCAGCAGTTTAGTGGGGGCCAATGAGCAGTTCTTC. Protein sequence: CASSLVGANEQFF.

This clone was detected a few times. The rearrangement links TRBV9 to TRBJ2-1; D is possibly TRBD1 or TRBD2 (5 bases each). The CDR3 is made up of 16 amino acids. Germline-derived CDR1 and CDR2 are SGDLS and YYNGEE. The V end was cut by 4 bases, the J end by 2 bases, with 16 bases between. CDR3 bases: TGTGCCAGCAGCAGCGCCGGGGCAGGGACCTACAATGAGCAGTTCTTC. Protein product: CASSSAGAGTYNEQFF.

The chain's CDR3 is CASGSGGGGGYTF. CDR3 bases: TGTGCTAGTGGTTCCGGGGGCGGAGGGGGCTACACCTTC. The chain has TRBV12-5 and TRBJ1-2; TRBD1 might be the D (6 bases). The CDR3 totals 13 residues. V gave up 4 bases and J gave up 8 bases, with 14 bases separating them. Per the germline V gene, CDR1 is LGHNT and CDR2 is FRNRAP. Looking up the rest from reference TRBV12-5 and TRBJ1-2 gives the full variable domain: DARVTQTPRHKVTEMGQEVTMRCQPILGHNTVFWYRQTMMQGLELLAYFRNRAPLDDSGMPKDRFSAEMPDATLATLKIQPSEPRDSAVYFCASGSGGGGGYTFGSGTRLTVV.

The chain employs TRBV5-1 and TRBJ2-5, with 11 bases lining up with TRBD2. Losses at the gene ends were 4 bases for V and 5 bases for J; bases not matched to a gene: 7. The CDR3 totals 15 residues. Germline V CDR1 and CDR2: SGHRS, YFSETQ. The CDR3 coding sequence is TGCGCCAGCAGCCGGGGACTAGCGGCCTTCGAGACCCAGTACTTC. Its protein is CASSRGLAAFETQYF. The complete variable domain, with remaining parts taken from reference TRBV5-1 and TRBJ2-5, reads KAGVTQTPRYLIKTRGQQVTLSCSPISGHRSVSWYQQTPGQGLQFLFEYFSETQRNKGNFPGRFSGRQFSNSRSEMNVSTLELGDSALYLCASSRGLAAFETQYFGPGTRLLVL.

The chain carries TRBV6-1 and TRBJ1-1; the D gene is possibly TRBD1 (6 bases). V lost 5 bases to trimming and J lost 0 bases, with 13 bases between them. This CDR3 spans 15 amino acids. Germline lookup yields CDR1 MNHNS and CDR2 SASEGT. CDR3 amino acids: CASSPTGQMNTEAFF. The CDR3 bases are TGTGCCAGCAGTCCAACGGGACAAATGAACACTGAAGCTTTCTTT.

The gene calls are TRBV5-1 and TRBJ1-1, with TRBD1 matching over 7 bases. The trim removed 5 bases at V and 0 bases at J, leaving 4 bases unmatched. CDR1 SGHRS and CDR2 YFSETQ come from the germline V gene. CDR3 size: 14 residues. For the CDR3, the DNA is TGCGCCAGCAGGAGGGACAGCATGAACACTGAAGCTTTCTTT. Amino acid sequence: CASRRDSMNTEAFF.

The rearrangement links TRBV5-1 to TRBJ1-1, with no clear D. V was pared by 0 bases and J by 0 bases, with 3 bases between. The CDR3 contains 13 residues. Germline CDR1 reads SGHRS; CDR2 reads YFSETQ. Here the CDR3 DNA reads TGCGCCAGCAGCTTGGCGCTGAACACTGAAGCTTTCTTT. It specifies CASSLALNTEAFF. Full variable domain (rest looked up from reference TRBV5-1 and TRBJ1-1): KAGVTQTPRYLIKTRGQQVTLSCSPISGHRSVSWYQQTPGQGLQFLFEYFSETQRNKGNFPGRFSGRQFSNSRSEMNVSTLELGDSALYLCASSLALNTEAFFGQGTRLTVV.

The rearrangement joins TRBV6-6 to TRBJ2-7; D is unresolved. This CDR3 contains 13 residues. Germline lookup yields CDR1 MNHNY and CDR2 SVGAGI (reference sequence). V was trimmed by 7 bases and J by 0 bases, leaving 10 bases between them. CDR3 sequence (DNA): TGTGCCAGCAACGATCCGGGCTCCTACGAGCAGTACTTC. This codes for CASNDPGSYEQYF.

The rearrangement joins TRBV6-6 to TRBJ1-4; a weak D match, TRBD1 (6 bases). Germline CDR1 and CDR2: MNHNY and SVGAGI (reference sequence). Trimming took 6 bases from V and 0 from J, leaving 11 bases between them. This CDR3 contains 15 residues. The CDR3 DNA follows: TGTGCCAGCAGGGGAGGGGGGACAACTAATGAAAAACTGTTTTTT. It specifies CASRGGGTTNEKLFF.